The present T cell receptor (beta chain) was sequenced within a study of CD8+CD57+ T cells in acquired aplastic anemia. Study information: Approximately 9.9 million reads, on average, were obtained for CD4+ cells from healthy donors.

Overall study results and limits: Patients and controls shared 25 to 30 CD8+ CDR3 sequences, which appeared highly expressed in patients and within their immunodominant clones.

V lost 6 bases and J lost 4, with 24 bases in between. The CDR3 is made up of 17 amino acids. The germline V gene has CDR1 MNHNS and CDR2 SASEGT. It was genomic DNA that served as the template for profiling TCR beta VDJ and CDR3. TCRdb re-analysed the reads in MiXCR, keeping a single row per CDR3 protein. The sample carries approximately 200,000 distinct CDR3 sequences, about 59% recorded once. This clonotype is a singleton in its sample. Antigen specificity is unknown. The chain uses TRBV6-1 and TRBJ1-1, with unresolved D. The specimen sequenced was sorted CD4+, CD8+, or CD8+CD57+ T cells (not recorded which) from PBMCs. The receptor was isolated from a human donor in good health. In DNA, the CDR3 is TGTGCCAGCAGAATCGCAGACTTATCCACCACCGGCACTGAAGCTTTCTTT. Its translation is CASRIADLSTTGTEAFF.